Presented here are 31 T cell receptor beta chains from one specimen sequenced in a study of cytomegalovirus exposure and HLA in healthy donors. PCR primers comprised 60 Vbeta and 13 Jbeta primers. Assay: immunoSEQ multiplex PCR; the TCRdb copy retains only in-frame clones and omits some. The sample contains around 130,000 clones, approximately 83% of which appear only once. The sequencing sample was made of PBMCs. These receptors were collected from a girl aged 2 to 9 in good health and CMV-seronegative.

The chain combines TRBV4-3 with TRBJ2-3, with a possible D match to TRBD2 (6 bases). Trimming left V 2 bases short and J 4 bases short, with 19 bases between. The germline gives CDR1 LGHNA, CDR2 YSLEER. CDR3 length: 17 amino acids. The CDR3 bases are TGCGCCAGCAGCCAAAACCCCGGGAGAACAGGAGCAGATACGCAGTATTTT. This encodes CASSQNPGRTGADTQYF.

The genes are TRBV9 and TRBJ1-1; maybe TRBD1 (5 bases). With 7 bases removed from V and 3 bases from J, the gap between germline ends came to 7 bases. Germline V lookup: CDR1 SGDLS, CDR2 YYNGEE. This CDR3 is built from 11 residues. For the CDR3, the DNA is TGTGCCAGCGGGGGGGACACTGAAGCTTTCTTT. It codes for CASGGDTEAFF.

The J gene is TRBJ2-5, the V gene TRBV30, with 9 bases aligning to TRBD1. The V segment lost 7 bases and the J segment 0 bases; nucleotides outside the gene matches: 6. The CDR3 is made up of 14 amino acids. Germline V gene lookup returns CDR1 GTSNPN and CDR2 SVGIG (reference sequence). CDR3 sequence: CASRDREHQETQYF. DNA for the CDR3: TGTGCCTCCCGGGACAGGGAACACCAAGAGACCCAGTACTTC.

V gene TRBV11-2 combines with J gene TRBJ2-1; 11 positions agree with TRBD2. V shed 5 bases, J shed 7 bases, and the junction held 4 bases outside the gene matches. CDR3 length equals 14 residues. Germline V gene data show CDR1 as SGHAT and CDR2 as FQNNGV. CDR3 nucleotide sequence: TGTGCCAGCAGCCCATGGACTAGCGGGAATGAGCAGTTCTTC. Translated, it gives CASSPWTSGNEQFF.

This sequence joins TRBV5-1 and TRBJ1-2; D remains ambiguous. Trimming took off 3 bases at V and 6 bases at J, with 18 bases between the two ends. Germline V gene lookup returns CDR1 SGHRS and CDR2 YFSETQ. The CDR3 loop spans 15 amino acids. In DNA, the CDR3 is TGCGCCAGCAGCTCTGGCTTGACAAGGAGGGATGGCTACACCTTC. Its protein product is CASSSGLTRRDGYTF. Supplemented by reference TRBV5-1 and TRBJ1-2, the full variable domain reads KAGVTQTPRYLIKTRGQQVTLSCSPISGHRSVSWYQQTPGQGLQFLFEYFSETQRNKGNFPGRFSGRQFSNSRSEMNVSTLELGDSALYLCASSSGLTRRDGYTFGSGTRLTVV.

The V gene is TRBV19, the J gene TRBJ2-5; 7 nucleotides match TRBD2. Germline V gene sequence: CDR1 LNHDA, CDR2 SQIVND (reference sequence). Trimming took 8 bases from V and 5 from J; bases not matched to a gene: 14. The CDR3 covers 15 residues. In DNA form, the CDR3 reads TGTGCCAGTGCGCACCTCGGGGGGAAGGGGGAGACCCAGTACTTC. Protein: CASAHLGGKGETQYF. Together with reference TRBV19 and TRBJ2-5, the CDR3 gives the full variable domain: DGGITQSPKYLFRKEGQNVTLSCEQNLNHDAMYWYRQDPGQGLRLIYYSQIVNDFQKGDIAEGYSVSREKKESFPLTVTSAQKNPTAFYLCASAHLGGKGETQYFGPGTRLLVL.

The chain employs TRBV30 and TRBJ2-7; D might be TRBD2 (6 bases). From germline, CDR1 is GTSNPN and CDR2 SVGIG (reference sequence). Trimming pared 0 bases from V and 1 base from J, leaving 25 bases between. This CDR3 is built from 19 residues. CDR3 loop: CAWSVLFPLASAPSYEQYF. CDR3 nucleotide sequence: TGTGCCTGGAGTGTCCTTTTCCCGCTGGCTAGCGCCCCTTCCTACGAGCAGTACTTC. Complete variable domain (other parts from reference TRBV30 and TRBJ2-7): SQTIHQWPATLVQPVGSPLSLECTVEGTSNPNLYWYRQAAGRGLQLLFYSVGIGQISSEVPQNLSASRPQDRQFILSSKKLLLSDSGFYLCAWSVLFPLASAPSYEQYFGPGTRLTVT.

V gene TRBV6-4 combines with J gene TRBJ2-1, with 10 bases that match TRBD2. The CDR3 spans 15 residues. Looked up from germline, CDR1 is MRHNA and CDR2 is SNTAGT. V lost 2 bases and J lost 4; bases outside the gene matches: 2. Here the CDR3 reads CASSDGTSEYNEQFF. DNA for the CDR3: TGTGCCAGCAGTGACGGGACTAGCGAATACAATGAGCAGTTCTTC.

The chain has TRBV7-2 and TRBJ2-1; perhaps TRBD2 as D (5 bases). This CDR3 has 14 amino acids. Germline values: CDR1 SGHTA, CDR2 FQGNSA. With 4 bases removed from V and 7 bases from J, the gap between germline ends came to 14 bases. The CDR3 protein is CASSSGSSGNEQFF. DNA for the CDR3: TGTGCCAGCAGCTCGGGCTCTTCGGGGAATGAGCAGTTCTTC. Variable domain in full (rest from reference TRBV7-2 and TRBJ2-1): GAGVSQSPSNKVTEKGKDVELRCDPISGHTALYWYRQSLGQGLEFLIYFQGNSAPDKSGLPSDRFSAERTGGSVSTLTIQRTQQEDSAVYLCASSSGSSGNEQFFGPGTRLTVL.

The chain has TRBV19 and TRBJ1-1; TRBD1 agrees at 10 bases. This CDR3 spans 15 amino acids. Per germline, CDR1 LNHDA and CDR2 SQIVND (reference sequence). The V gene end was trimmed by 8 bases and the J gene end by 7 bases; junction bases not matched to a gene: 13. The CDR3 region is CASLLQGQGIGEAFF. In DNA, the CDR3 is TGTGCCAGTCTGCTGCAGGGACAGGGGATCGGTGAAGCTTTCTTT.

This sequence joins TRBV19 and TRBJ1-5; TRBD1 might be the D (6 bases). The CDR3 is 16 residues long. CDR1 LNHDA and CDR2 SQIVND come from the germline V gene (reference sequence). V was shortened by 6 bases and J by 5 bases, with 20 bases between the two germline ends. CDR3 in amino acids: CASSPPGGGVYQPQHF. CDR3 bases: TGTGCCAGTAGCCCCCCGGGCGGGGGCGTATATCAGCCCCAGCATTTT.

V usage is TRBV30 and J usage is TRBJ2-1, with 9 bases that match TRBD2. Germline CDR1 is GTSNPN and CDR2 is SVGIG (reference sequence). The CDR3 consists of 14 residues. The ends lost 3 bases at V and 11 bases at J; junction bases unmatched: 11. The CDR3 loop is CAWRGSGGQLKQFF. The CDR3 bases are TGTGCCTGGAGAGGTAGCGGGGGACAATTAAAGCAGTTCTTC.

There are a few counts of this clone. Here the CDR3 reads CASSQEGRGGGTEAFF. The CDR3 coding sequence is TGCGCCAGCAGCCAAGAAGGTAGGGGGGGTGGAACTGAAGCTTTCTTT. The V gene is TRBV4-1, the J gene TRBJ1-1; perhaps TRBD1 as D (6 bases). Trimming took off 0 bases at V and 5 bases at J, with 16 bases between the two ends. CDR1 is MGHRA and CDR2 is YSYEKL in the germline V gene. This CDR3 has 16 residues.

The V call is TRBV5-1, the J call TRBJ2-1; 11 positions agree with TRBD2. The CDR3 is made up of 16 amino acids. Per the germline V gene, CDR1 is SGHRS and CDR2 is YFSETQ. With 4 bases clipped from V and 3 bases from J, the junction kept 6 bases outside the gene matches. The CDR3 bases are TGCGCCAGCAGCCCAATCGGGACTAGCGGCTACAATGAGCAGTTCTTC. Its translation: CASSPIGTSGYNEQFF.

The chain employs TRBV4-2 and TRBJ2-1; TRBD1 aligns across 10 bases. The CDR3 has 16 amino acids. CDR1 is LGHNA and CDR2 is YNFKEQ in the germline V gene. V trimming: 0 bases; J trimming: 6 bases; junction bases outside the gene matches: 5. In DNA form, the CDR3 reads TGTGCCAGCAGCCAAGATCCGGGACAGGGGACCAATGAGCAGTTCTTC. The encoded protein is CASSQDPGQGTNEQFF.

The chain has TRBV27 and TRBJ2-1; the match to TRBD2 covers 10 bases. The V gene's germline CDR1 is MNHEY and CDR2 SMNVEV (reference sequence). This CDR3 is 16 amino acids long. The J segment lost 6 bases and the V segment lost 3 bases, leaving 8 bases of the junction unmatched. In DNA, the CDR3 is TGTGCCAGCAGTTTGATAGCGGGAGGAGCCCTCAATGAGCAGTTCTTC. Translated, it gives CASSLIAGGALNEQFF.

The CDR3 here is CASSPLATSSGGDNEQFF. The CDR3, as DNA: TGTGCCAGCTCACCCCTAGCCACCTCCAGCGGGGGGGACAATGAGCAGTTCTTC. The V and J genes are TRBV18 and TRBJ2-1; 10 bases line up with TRBD2. With V trimmed by 3 bases and J by 5 bases, 13 bases remained unmatched. CDR3 length: 18 residues. Germline CDR1 reads KGHSH; CDR2 reads LQKENI.

The chain carries TRBV18 and TRBJ2-7; 9 positions match TRBD1. This CDR3 comprises 15 residues. V was pared by 3 bases and J by 5 bases, with 8 bases of the junction left unmatched. Germline V CDR1 and CDR2: KGHSH, LQKENI. As DNA, the CDR3 is TGTGCCAGCTCACCCATCCGGGACAGGGCCCACGAGCAGTACTTC. Its translation is CASSPIRDRAHEQYF.

The chain carries TRBV7-5 and TRBJ2-1; the listed D gene, TRBD2, was not tested against the DNA. TRBV7-5 is classified as a pseudogene. The CDR3 runs to 20 residues. The CDR3 DNA follows: TGTGCCAGAAGCAATATATCCTCTAGCGGGGGGGCCGTTCCCTACAATGAGCAGTTCTTC. Translated: CARSNISSSGGAVPYNEQFF.

The chain has TRBV11-3 and TRBJ2-2; TRBD1 matches 11 bases. This CDR3 spans 15 amino acids. Germline loops: CDR1 SGHNT, CDR2 YENEEA. Trimming at V came to 7 bases and at J to 5 bases, leaving 6 bases not matched to a gene. Written as DNA, the CDR3 is TGTGCCAGCAAACAAGGACAGGGGGCTACCGGGGAGCTGTTTTTT. As protein: CASKQGQGATGELFF.

This clone appeared a single time. This sequence joins TRBV4-1 and TRBJ2-2; TRBD2 matches at 13 bases. Germline trimming cut 4 bases from V and 8 bases from J; bases unmatched to any gene: 13. The germline V gene encodes CDR1 MGHRA and CDR2 YSYEKL. This CDR3 is 18 amino acids long. CDR3 nucleotide sequence: TGCGCCAGCAGCCGAGAACCCGGGACTAGCGGGACCAGGGGGGAGCTGTTTTTT. Amino acid sequence: CASSREPGTSGTRGELFF.

The chain has TRBV5-1 and TRBJ2-2; tentatively, D is TRBD2 (5 bases). The CDR3 has 18 amino acids. Germline V lookup: CDR1 SGHRS, CDR2 YFSETQ. Trimming left V 0 bases short and J 0 bases short, with 15 bases between. The CDR3 DNA reads as TGCGCCAGCAGCTTGGTGGCCAGCGGCAAAACGAACACCGGGGAGCTGTTTTTT. Protein sequence: CASSLVASGKTNTGELFF.

V usage is TRBV5-8 and J usage is TRBJ2-3; D may be TRBD1 (5 bases). The germline CDR1 and CDR2 sequences are SGHTS and YDEGEE. This CDR3 has 15 amino acids. Between the trimmed V and J ends, which lost 0 bases and 5 bases, there was a span of 13 bases. CDR3 loop: CASSLGQGKGDTQYF. The CDR3 coding sequence is TGTGCCAGCAGCTTGGGGCAGGGCAAGGGAGATACGCAGTATTTT.

The chain recombines TRBV30 with TRBJ2-7, with TRBD1 identical over 8 bases. This CDR3 is 14 amino acids long. Germline V lookup: CDR1 GTSNPN, CDR2 SVGIG (reference sequence). The J segment lost 1 base and the V segment lost 3 bases, leaving 5 bases of the junction unmatched. The CDR3 region has the DNA TGTGCCTGGAGGAGGGACAGGACTTCCTACGAGCAGTACTTC. Its protein is CAWRRDRTSYEQYF.

This rearrangement joins TRBV29-1 to TRBJ2-1; maybe TRBD2 (7 bases). The germline V and J ends were trimmed by 3 bases and 7 bases, with 16 bases remaining between them. Germline CDR1 and CDR2: SQVTM and ANQGSEA. The CDR3 is 14 residues long. The CDR3 loop reads CSVDAGAGWNEQFF. Here the CDR3 DNA reads TGCAGCGTTGATGCGGGGGCCGGGTGGAATGAGCAGTTCTTC.

The chain is built from TRBV14 and TRBJ2-5; 12 bases are shared with TRBD1. Trimming removed 8 bases from V and 5 bases from J; junction bases left unmatched: 6. The CDR3 loop spans 14 amino acids. Germline V gene lookup returns CDR1 SGHDN and CDR2 FVKESK. CDR3 region: CASAGTGGRETQYF. The CDR3 nucleotides are TGTGCCAGCGCCGGGACAGGGGGCAGGGAGACCCAGTACTTC.

This clone has a handful of counts. The genes are TRBV6-4 and TRBJ2-3; 8 bases are a match to TRBD2. CDR3 length equals 15 residues. Germline V gene data show CDR1 as MRHNA and CDR2 as SNTAGT. The V and J ends lost 2 bases and 4 bases, in that order; junction bases with no gene match: 5. The CDR3 DNA is TGTGCCAGCAGTGACACCACTAGCGGTTCAGATACGCAGTATTTT. It specifies CASSDTTSGSDTQYF.

The chain carries TRBV5-1 and TRBJ2-7, with 8 bases aligning to TRBD1. Trimming removed 0 bases from V and 3 bases from J; junction bases left unmatched: 2. Germline V gives CDR1 SGHRS, CDR2 YFSETQ. CDR3 size: 14 residues. CDR3 nucleotides: TGCGCCAGCAGCTTGGCCAGGGGGCTCTACGAGCAGTACTTC. Amino acids: CASSLARGLYEQYF.

V is TRBV7-6 and J is TRBJ1-1; D gene ambiguous. CDR1 and CDR2 (germline): SGHVS, FNYEAQ. Trimming stripped 4 bases from V and 1 base from J, with 13 bases between. The CDR3 runs 15 residues. The CDR3 region is CASSSSLNTNTEAFF. The CDR3 region has the DNA TGTGCCAGCAGCTCCTCGCTCAACACGAACACTGAAGCTTTCTTT.

V and J are TRBV5-1 and TRBJ2-2; weak D call: TRBD2 (6 bases). V dropped 6 bases and J dropped 1 base, with 10 bases sitting between them. The CDR3 loop spans 14 amino acids. The germline V gene has CDR1 SGHRS and CDR2 YFSETQ. The DNA for the CDR3 is TGCGCCAGCATGTGGAGGGAGAACACCGGGGAGCTGTTTTTT. This gives the protein CASMWRENTGELFF.

As DNA, the CDR3 is TGTGCCAGCAGCTTACGACAGGGTTCCTACAATGAGCAGTTCTTC. Translated: CASSLRQGSYNEQFF. V usage is TRBV7-8 and J usage is TRBJ2-1; 7 nucleotides match TRBD1. In germline, CDR1 is SGHVS, CDR2 FQNEAQ. The CDR3 has 15 residues. Germline trimming cut 2 bases from V and 1 base from J; bases unmatched to any gene: 2. Full variable domain (missing parts from reference TRBV7-8 and TRBJ2-1): GAGVSQSPRYKVAKRGQDVALRCDPISGHVSLFWYQQALGQGPEFLTYFQNEAQLDKSGLPSDRFFAERPEGSVSTLKIQRTQQEDSAVYLCASSLRQGSYNEQFFGPGTRLTVL.